Following are 13 T cell receptor beta chains from one sample sequenced in a study of molecular identifiers for immune sequencing clone quantification. Using its own MiXCR run on the PCR reads, TCRdb lists one record per CDR3 protein. The table shows under 600,000 distinct CDR3 sequences, with roughly 24% occurring only once. Material for sequencing was naive CD8+ T cells from blood, with Jurkat cell RNA spiked in. The subset: FACS-sorted CD8+CD4-CCR7+CD45RA+ naive T cells. These receptors were taken from a human donor in good health. Some libraries in this study had Jurkat cell RNA spiked in.

This chain links TRBV19 with TRBJ2-3; TRBD1 is a possible D gene (6 bases). The CDR3 covers 15 residues. In germline, CDR1 is LNHDA, CDR2 SQIVND (reference sequence). Trimming pared 2 bases from V and 5 bases from J, leaving 14 bases between. The CDR3 sequence is CASSILGQGLDTQYF. The DNA for the CDR3 is TGTGCCAGTAGTATATTGGGGCAGGGGTTAGATACGCAGTATTTT.

This clonotype was found many times. This rearrangement joins TRBV29-1 to TRBJ2-3, with 7 bases matching TRBD2. CDR3 length: 13 residues. V gave up 6 bases and J gave up 4 bases; unmatched junction bases: 7. Germline V CDR1 and CDR2: SQVTM, ANQGSEA. CDR3 nucleotides: TGCAGCGTCGCAGCGGGGAACCCAGATACGCAGTATTTT. This encodes CSVAAGNPDTQYF.

This clonotype appeared a few times. The chain recombines TRBV20-1 with TRBJ2-7, with unresolved D. The CDR3 extends over 14 amino acids. V dropped 1 base and J dropped 0 bases, with 10 bases sitting between them. Germline CDR1 reads DFQATT; CDR2 reads SNEGSKA (reference sequence). In DNA form, the CDR3 reads TGCAGTGCTAGAGCGCGGATTAGCTCCTACGAGCAGTACTTC. Encoded protein: CSARARISSYEQYF.

A note on this clonotype: This could be a read error, since a much larger clone is one nucleotide away. The rearrangement joins TRBV4-1 to TRBJ2-3, with D unclear. CDR1 and CDR2 from the germline V gene are MGHRA and YSYEKL. V was clipped by 1 base and J by 0 bases, with 11 bases between them. The CDR3 is 16 residues long. The CDR3 sequence is CASSQGQAPSTDTQYF. In DNA, the CDR3 is TGCGCCAGCAGCCAAGGTCAGGCACCTAGCACAGATACGCAGTATTTT.

This clonotype was seen repeatedly, ten times or more. The rearrangement links TRBV4-1 to TRBJ2-7; D is uncertain. CDR1 is MGHRA and CDR2 is YSYEKL in the germline V gene. CDR3 length: 16 residues. V was shortened by 2 bases and J by 3 bases, with 17 bases between the two germline ends. For the CDR3, the DNA is TGCGCCAGCAGCCAAAAGTTTCCGCAGGCGGACTACGAGCAGTACTTC. Its translation: CASSQKFPQADYEQYF.

This clonotype was counted between two and nine times. The chain is built from TRBV4-2 and TRBJ1-4; the D is unclear. V was trimmed by 0 bases and J by 0 bases, leaving 8 bases between them. The CDR3 is 16 amino acids. Germline V gives CDR1 LGHNA, CDR2 YNFKEQ. The CDR3: CASSQDRHATNEKLFF. DNA of the CDR3: TGTGCCAGCAGCCAAGATCGCCATGCAACTAATGAAAAACTGTTTTTT.

This clonotype was found a few times. Germline is not matched at one junction end, which may reflect a read error. The chain links TRBV12-3 or TRBV12-4 to TRBJ1-1; TRBD1 is a possible D gene (5 bases). The CDR3 extends over 14 amino acids. In nucleotides, the CDR3 is TGTGCTAGCACTCCCTTCTTGGGGGGCACTGAAGCTTTCTTT. Translating it yields CASTPFLGGTEAFF.

The chain uses TRBV2 and TRBJ2-3; 7 bases are a match to TRBD1. The J segment lost 2 bases and the V segment lost 2 bases, leaving 7 bases of the junction unmatched. This CDR3 spans 16 amino acids. Germline CDR1 SNHLY, CDR2 FYNNEI. CDR3 DNA: TGTGCCAGCAGTGAACGGCCAGGGGGATACACAGATACGCAGTATTTT. Translating it yields CASSERPGGYTDTQYF. Combining the CDR3 with reference TRBV2 and TRBJ2-3 gives the whole variable domain EPEVTQTPSHQVTQMGQEVILRCVPISNHLYFYWYRQILGQKVEFLVSFYNNEISEKSEIFDDQFSVERPDGSNFTLKIRSTKLEDSAMYFCASSERPGGYTDTQYFGPGTRLTVL.

This clonotype was counted ten times or more. This chain links TRBV19 with TRBJ2-7; 7 bases line up with TRBD2. The CDR3 is 14 amino acids. Germline trimming cut 3 bases from V and 0 bases from J; bases unmatched to any gene: 2. CDR1 LNHDA and CDR2 SQIVND come from the germline V gene (reference sequence). CDR3 in amino acids: CASSIGGSSYEQYF. CDR3 nucleotide sequence: TGTGCCAGTAGTATTGGCGGGAGCTCCTACGAGCAGTACTTC.

This clonotype was picked up many times. The chain uses TRBV7-2 and TRBJ2-7, with D perhaps assigned TRBD1 or TRBD2 (6 bases each). V was trimmed by 5 bases and J by 5 bases, leaving 19 bases between them. This CDR3 region has 15 residues. Germline CDR1 SGHTA, CDR2 FQGNSA. As DNA, the CDR3 is TGTGCCAGCAGCACATACGGGGGCCCTACCAACGAGCAGTACTTC. It is translated as CASSTYGGPTNEQYF.

This clonotype was recorded at least ten times. The chain combines TRBV21-1 with TRBJ2-3; TRBD1 is the table's D call and was not checked against the DNA. TRBV21-1 is designated a pseudogene. The CDR3 has 16 amino acids. The CDR3 sequence: CASSKVRGRPPDTQYF. The CDR3 DNA sequence: TGTGCCAGCAGCAAAGTCAGGGGCCGACCCCCAGATACGCAGTATTTT.

There are a few counts of this clonotype. The chain carries TRBV6-1 and TRBJ1-2, with 8 bases matching TRBD1. Trimming took 3 bases from V and 3 from J; bases not matched to a gene: 6. Per germline, CDR1 MNHNS and CDR2 SASEGT. This CDR3 spans 15 amino acids. The CDR3 spells CASSETGDRHYGYTF. The CDR3 region has the DNA TGTGCCAGCAGTGAGACGGGGGACAGGCACTATGGCTACACCTTC.

This clonotype was seen more than once but under ten times. The rearrangement joins TRBV19 to TRBJ1-1, with D unresolved. Germline V CDR1 and CDR2: LNHDA, SQIVND (reference sequence). Trimming removed 1 base at V and 4 bases at J, with 7 bases between. The CDR3 contains 13 residues. This CDR3 reads CASSIGLSTEAFF. As DNA, the CDR3 is TGTGCCAGTAGTATAGGTCTCAGCACTGAAGCTTTCTTT.